This is a list of T cell receptor beta chains from one sample in a study of cytotoxic CD8 clonotypes in ibrutinib-treated CLL. TCRdb keeps only in-frame clones here, not all; method: immunoSEQ multiplex PCR. The sample records approximately 60,000 clones, 50% to 65% being singletons. Material: PBMCs, obtained at disease progression, from a patient treated with ibrutinib. These receptors originate from a human donor with chronic lymphocytic leukemia. The CDR3 runs from the conserved cysteine through the conserved F or W. A D gene is named only where the DNA matches it firmly. Clone size is given for some rows only: seen once, a few or many times, or a class if the clone is expanded.

J: TRBJ2-7
size: NA
V: TRBV6-5
D: NA
CDR3: CASRAEDGYYEQYF
DNA: TGTGCCAGCAGGGCCGAGGACGGGTACTACGAGCAGTACTTC

J: TRBJ2-3
size: few
V: TRBV18
D: NA
CDR3: CASSSAADTQYF
DNA: TGTGCCAGCTCTTCCGCCGCAGATACGCAGTATTTT

J: TRBJ2-7
size: NA
V: TRBV18
D: NA
CDR3: CASSPPLGEQYF
DNA: TGTGCCAGCTCGCCCCCTCTGGGCGAGCAGTACTTC

J: TRBJ2-7
size: medium-sized
V: TRBV7-3
D: TRBD2
CDR3: CASSLRGLAYEQYF
DNA: TGTGCCAGCAGCTTACGCGGACTAGCCTACGAGCAGTACTTC

J: TRBJ2-1
size: NA
V: TRBV7-2
D: TRBD1
CDR3: CASSSTGGNEQFF
DNA: TGTGCCAGCAGCTCGACAGGGGGTAATGAGCAGTTCTTC

J: TRBJ1-6
size: NA
V: TRBV6-6
D: TRBD1
CDR3: CASTPGTGVNSPLHF
DNA: TGTGCCAGCACCCCCGGGACAGGGGTTAATTCACCCCTCCACTTT

J: TRBJ2-3
size: NA
V: TRBV29-1
D: NA
CDR3: CSVDVGGTDTQYF
DNA: TGCAGCGTTGATGTAGGGGGCACAGATACGCAGTATTTT

J: TRBJ1-3
size: NA
V: TRBV6-1
D: NA
CDR3: CASSVTGTGGNTIYF
DNA: TGTGCCAGCAGTGTTACAGGGACGGGAGGAAACACCATATATTTT

J: TRBJ2-3
size: NA
V: TRBV6-5
D: NA
CDR3: CASSPVASSTDTQYF
DNA: TGTGCCAGCAGTCCCGTCGCCTCTAGCACAGATACGCAGTATTTT

J: TRBJ1-6
size: NA
V: TRBV2
D: NA
CDR3: CASSVVNSPLHF
DNA: TGTGCCAGCAGTGTGGTAAATTCACCCCTCCACTTT

J: TRBJ2-3
size: NA
V: TRBV7-8
D: TRBD1
CDR3: CASSPSDLDRTGGPTQYF
DNA: TGTGCCAGCAGCCCCAGCGACCTGGACCGGACAGGCGGACCTACGCAGTATTTT

J: TRBJ1-3
size: once
V: TRBV9
D: NA
CDR3: CASSVVTGLAGNTIYF
DNA: TGTGCCAGCAGCGTAGTCACGGGACTTGCTGGAAACACCATATATTTT

J: TRBJ1-6
size: few
V: TRBV7-2
D: NA
CDR3: CASSLQESSYNSPLHF
DNA: TGTGCCAGCAGCTTACAGGAGAGCTCCTATAATTCACCCCTCCACTTT

J: TRBJ2-2
size: NA
V: TRBV27
D: NA
CDR3: CASQRAGLSGELFF
DNA: TGTGCCAGCCAGAGGGCCGGCCTCTCCGGGGAGCTGTTTTTT

J: TRBJ1-3
size: few
V: TRBV7-2
D: NA
CDR3: CASSTQGPSGNTIYF
DNA: TGTGCCAGCAGCACCCAAGGCCCCTCTGGAAACACCATATATTTT

J: TRBJ2-2
size: once
V: TRBV11-3
D: NA
CDR3: CASSLGAFTNTGELFF
DNA: TGTGCCAGCAGCTTAGGGGCGTTTACGAACACCGGGGAGCTGTTTTTT

J: TRBJ2-6
size: many
V: TRBV15
D: TRBD1
CDR3: CATSPLGQGAAGANVLTF
DNA: TGTGCCACCAGCCCTTTGGGACAGGGGGCAGCTGGGGCCAACGTCCTGACTTTC

J: TRBJ1-1
size: few
V: TRBV2
D: TRBD1
CDR3: CASSTTGGGTEAFF
DNA: TGTGCCAGCAGTACGACAGGGGGTGGGACTGAAGCTTTCTTT

J: TRBJ2-2
size: NA
V: TRBV5-1
D: NA
CDR3: CASSSPGTGELFF
DNA: TGCGCCAGCAGCTCCCCAGGCACCGGGGAGCTGTTTTTT

J: TRBJ2-2
size: NA
V: TRBV9
D: NA
CDR3: CASSPSTSPRGELFF
DNA: TGTGCCAGCAGCCCAAGCACTAGCCCGAGGGGGGAGCTGTTTTTT

J: TRBJ2-1
size: NA
V: TRBV9
D: NA
CDR3: CASSTQTTTLYNEQFF
DNA: TGTGCCAGCAGCACCCAGACTACCACGCTTTACAATGAGCAGTTCTTC

J: TRBJ2-1
size: once
V: TRBV6-5
D: NA
CDR3: CASSSADDGVDEQFF
DNA: TGTGCCAGCAGTTCAGCGGACGACGGCGTTGATGAGCAGTTCTTC

J: TRBJ2-7
size: NA
V: TRBV2
D: NA
CDR3: CASSEQDYEQYF
DNA: TGTGCCAGCAGTGAGCAGGACTACGAGCAGTACTTC

J: TRBJ2-7
size: NA
V: TRBV7-8
D: NA
CDR3: CASSRQASSDEQYF
DNA: TGTGCCAGCAGCCGACAGGCAAGTTCGGACGAGCAGTACTTC

J: TRBJ2-3
size: NA
V: TRBV11-2
D: NA
CDR3: CASSLQFSRTDTQYF
DNA: TGTGCCAGCAGCCTCCAGTTTAGTCGGACAGATACGCAGTATTTT

J: TRBJ1-1
size: few
V: TRBV28
D: NA
CDR3: CASSLLWNTEAFF
DNA: TGTGCCAGCAGTTTATTGTGGAACACTGAAGCTTTCTTT